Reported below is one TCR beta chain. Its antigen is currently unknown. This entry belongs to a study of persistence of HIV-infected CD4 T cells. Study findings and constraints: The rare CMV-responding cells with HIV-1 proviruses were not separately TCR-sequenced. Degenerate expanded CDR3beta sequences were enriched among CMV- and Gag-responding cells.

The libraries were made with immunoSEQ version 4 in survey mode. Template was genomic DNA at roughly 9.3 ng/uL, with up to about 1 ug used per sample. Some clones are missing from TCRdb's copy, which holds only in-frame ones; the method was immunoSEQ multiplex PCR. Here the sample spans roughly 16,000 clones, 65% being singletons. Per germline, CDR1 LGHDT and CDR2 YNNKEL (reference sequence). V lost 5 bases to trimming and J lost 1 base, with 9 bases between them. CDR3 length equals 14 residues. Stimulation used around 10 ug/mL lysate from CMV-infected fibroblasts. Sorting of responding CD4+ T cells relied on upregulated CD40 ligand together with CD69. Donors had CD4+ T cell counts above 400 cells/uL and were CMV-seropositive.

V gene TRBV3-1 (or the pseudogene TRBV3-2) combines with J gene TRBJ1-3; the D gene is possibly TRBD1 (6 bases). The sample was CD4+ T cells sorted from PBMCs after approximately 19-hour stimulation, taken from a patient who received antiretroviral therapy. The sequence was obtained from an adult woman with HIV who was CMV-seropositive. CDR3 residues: CASSTRGSGNTIYF. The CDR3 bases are TGTGCCAGCAGCACCAGGGGATCTGGAAACACCATATATTTT.